The clone carrying this T cell receptor beta chain showed up many times. Antigen specificity is unknown. Noted time point: sample taken at primary tumor resection. The donor group consisted of some 70 patients who had untreated, early-stage non-small cell lung cancer. This sample is part of a study of spatial heterogeneity in lung cancer. Study-level results: Counts of expanded alpha and beta TCRs within tumors tracked the tumor nonsynonymous mutation count.

TCRdb analysed the 5' RACE reads with MiXCR anew, one entry per CDR3 protein. This sample carries over 10,000 distinct CDR3 sequences, over 4.5% of them seen once, and the ten largest clones take more than 30%. The sequence was obtained from a male donor with early-stage non-small cell lung cancer. This sample comprised lung tumor tissue, obtained at surgery.

The CDR3 DNA is TGTGCCATCACTGGACAGGTACATAATGGCTACACCTTC. Translating gives CAITGQVHNGYTF. J is TRBJ1-2 and V is TRBV10-3; 7 bases match TRBD1. Germline CDR1 reads ENHRY; CDR2 reads SYGVKD. The CDR3 runs 13 residues. The J segment lost 6 bases and the V segment lost 7 bases, leaving 8 bases of the junction unmatched.